This T cell receptor beta chain emerged from a study of preoperative IRX-2 immunotherapy in early breast cancer. TCRdb's copy holds only in-frame clones and misses some; the assay was immunoSEQ multiplex PCR. The sample includes approximately 27,000 clones, about 81% of them seen just once. J gave up 3 bases and V 0 bases, and 6 bases lay outside the gene matches. Looked up from germline, CDR1 is SGHRS and CDR2 is YFSETQ. CDR3 size: 17 residues. As to treatment: preoperative locoregional IRX-2 cytokine immunotherapy. The receptor was isolated from a human donor with breast cancer. The chain has TRBV5-1 and TRBJ2-5; 12 bases match TRBD2. The sequencing used lymph node tissue, collected after IRX-2 immunotherapy. The CDR3 spells CASSLGLAGVWEETQYF. DNA of the CDR3: TGCGCCAGCAGCTTGGGACTAGCGGGGGTCTGGGAAGAGACCCAGTACTTC.